These 32 T cell receptor beta chains were all obtained from the same sample, sequenced in a study of identical twins. TCRdb processed the 5' RACE reads anew with MiXCR; each CDR3 protein has one entry. The sample includes hundreds of thousands of distinct CDR3 sequences, around 21% of them seen just once. The sample also formed part of further work on T cells expressing NK-cell markers.

The sequencing sample was made of PBMCs. The receptors stem from a woman in her late teens or twenties in good health.

This clonotype has only a few counts. The genes are TRBV30 and TRBJ2-1; D remains ambiguous. Germline CDR1 reads GTSNPN; CDR2 reads SVGIG (reference sequence). With 1 base removed from V and 8 bases from J, the gap between germline ends came to 6 bases. The CDR3 consists of 11 residues. The CDR3 DNA reads as TGTGCCTGGAGTGAGGTAGATGAGCAGTTCTTC. Its protein is CAWSEVDEQFF.

This clonotype has more than one count but fewer than ten. V is TRBV6-6 and J is TRBJ2-7, with 7 bases fitting TRBD1. Trimming cost V 8 bases and J 9 bases; bases outside gene matches: 13. The CDR3 runs 13 residues. Germline CDR1 and CDR2: MNHNY and SVGAGI (reference sequence). The CDR3: CASSPKGATTQYF. The CDR3 region has the DNA TGTGCCAGCTCTCCTAAGGGGGCGACAACGCAGTACTTC.

This chain links TRBV7-6 with TRBJ2-2, with a weak D call TRBD2 (6 bases). CDR1 and CDR2 (germline): SGHVS, FNYEAQ. This CDR3 has 15 amino acids. The ends were cut back, 5 bases at V and 10 bases at J, with 20 bases in the middle. The chain's CDR3 is CASSPWGDPGLELFF. CDR3 in DNA: TGTGCCAGCAGCCCATGGGGGGACCCCGGATTGGAGCTGTTTTTT. The full variable domain, in which reference TRBV7-6 and TRBJ2-2 provide the parts outside the CDR3, is GAGVSQSPRYKVTKRGQDVALRCDPISGHVSLYWYRQALGQGPEFLTYFNYEAQQDKSGLPNDRFSAERPEGSISTLTIQRTEQRDSAMYRCASSPWGDPGLELFFGEGSRLTVL.

This clonotype has just a few counts. This CDR3 reads CASSFRRALAKNIQYF. The CDR3 DNA sequence: TGTGCCAGCAGCTTTCGACGGGCCTTAGCCAAAAACATTCAGTACTTC. The rearrangement uses TRBV13 and TRBJ2-4; D is ambiguous. CDR3 size: 16 residues. Germline CDR1 is PRHDT and CDR2 is FYEKMQ (reference sequence). Trimming took 3 bases from V and 0 from J, leaving 12 bases between them.

This clonotype has only a few counts. V is TRBV28 and J is TRBJ2-1; tentatively, D is TRBD2 (5 bases). Trimming shortened V by 10 bases and J by 4 bases, and 14 bases separated the two germline ends. Germline CDR1 reads MDHEN; CDR2 reads SYDVKM. The CDR3 has 13 amino acids. CDR3 nucleotide sequence: TGTGCCACCCTCCGGGGTGGGTACAATGAGCAGTTCTTC. Protein sequence: CATLRGGYNEQFF.

Regarding this clonotype: It may be a read error: a sequence one base away is much more abundant. The conserved phenylalanine or tryptophan normally closing the CDR3 is absent here, so this likely arose from a read error. The chain is built from TRBV2 and TRBJ2-7; a weak D match, TRBD2 (5 bases). V was trimmed by 3 bases and J by 0 bases, leaving 9 bases between them. Per germline, CDR1 SNHLY and CDR2 FYNNEI. There are 14 residues in the CDR3. The CDR3 spells CASSEEVNSYEQYL. The CDR3 nucleotides read TGTGCCAGCAGTGAGGAGGTCAACTCCTACGAGCAGTACTTA.

This chain uses TRBV7-2 with TRBJ2-7, with unresolved D. V lost 2 bases and J 3 bases, leaving 11 bases between the germline ends. Germline CDR1 is SGHTA and CDR2 is FQGNSA. The CDR3 consists of 14 residues. CDR3: CTSSLSHSSYEQYF. The CDR3 coding sequence is TGTACCAGCAGCTTATCCCACAGCAGCTACGAGCAGTACTTC.

The chain recombines TRBV20-1 with TRBJ2-3; perhaps TRBD1 as D (6 bases). CDR1 is DFQATT, CDR2 SNEGSKA, per germline (reference sequence). The CDR3 is 14 amino acids. The ends were cut back, 4 bases at V and 2 bases at J, with 13 bases in the middle. The CDR3 reads CSAKDPGVTDTQYF. CDR3 sequence (DNA): TGCAGTGCTAAGGACCCAGGGGTCACAGATACGCAGTATTTT.

This clonotype turned up a few times. The chain combines TRBV12-3 or TRBV12-4 with TRBJ2-3, with TRBD2 matching 7 bases. V was pared by 6 bases and J by 2 bases, with 8 bases of the junction left unmatched. This CDR3 has 15 amino acids. In nucleotides, the CDR3 is TGTGCCAGCAGCACTAGCGACGGTTACACAGATACGCAGTATTTT. Its protein product is CASSTSDGYTDTQYF.

This clonotype was detected only a few times. The V gene is TRBV2, the J gene TRBJ2-1, with 10 bases identical to TRBD1. Trimming at V came to 6 bases and at J to 0 bases, leaving 5 bases not matched to a gene. The CDR3 sequence is 16 residues long. Germline CDR1 reads SNHLY; CDR2 reads FYNNEI. The CDR3: CASRGTGDISYNEQFF. CDR3 bases: TGTGCCAGCAGGGGGACAGGGGATATCTCCTACAATGAGCAGTTCTTC. Variable domain in full (rest from reference TRBV2 and TRBJ2-1): EPEVTQTPSHQVTQMGQEVILRCVPISNHLYFYWYRQILGQKVEFLVSFYNNEISEKSEIFDDQFSVERPDGSNFTLKIRSTKLEDSAMYFCASRGTGDISYNEQFFGPGTRLTVL.

The J gene is TRBJ2-1, the V gene TRBV7-6, with D uncertain. CDR1 and CDR2 (germline): SGHVS, FNYEAQ. Trimming stripped 1 base from V and 7 bases from J, with 11 bases between. The CDR3 loop spans 14 amino acids. CDR3 coding DNA: TGTGCCAGCAGCTTAGTAGGTCCCCGGAATGAGCAGTTCTTC. The encoded protein is CASSLVGPRNEQFF.

This clonotype was seen a few times. The chain is built from TRBV4-2 and TRBJ1-2, with D maybe TRBD1 (5 bases). Deletions cut 0 bases from V and 4 bases from J, with 12 bases between. The CDR3 has 15 amino acids. Germline assignment: CDR1 LGHNA and CDR2 YNFKEQ. The CDR3, as DNA: TGTGCCAGCAGCCAAGATACGGGGGGAGGCTATGGCTACACCTTC. Protein product: CASSQDTGGGYGYTF.

V gene TRBV12-3 or TRBV12-4 combines with J gene TRBJ2-7, with 10 nucleotides matching TRBD1. There are 15 residues in the CDR3. Trimming at V came to 4 bases and at J to 5 bases, leaving 8 bases not matched to a gene. CDR3 in DNA: TGTGCCAGCAGTTACCCGGACAGGGGGTCTGACGAGCAGTACTTC. Amino acid sequence: CASSYPDRGSDEQYF.

V gene TRBV7-2 combines with J gene TRBJ2-3, with TRBD1 identical over 9 bases. The CDR3 totals 13 residues. The trim removed 6 bases at V and 4 bases at J, leaving 2 bases unmatched. Germline V lookup: CDR1 SGHTA, CDR2 FQGNSA. This CDR3 reads CASRRDRADTQYF. Here the CDR3 DNA reads TGTGCCAGCAGGCGGGACAGGGCAGATACGCAGTATTTT.

The chain couples TRBV20-1 to TRBJ2-4, with 7 bases that match TRBD2. Germline assignment: CDR1 DFQATT and CDR2 SNEGSKA (reference sequence). V shed 6 bases, J shed 4 bases, and the junction held 9 bases outside the gene matches. The CDR3 contains 14 residues. CDR3 loop: CSASLAGGKNIQYF. The CDR3 region has the DNA TGCAGTGCATCCCTGGCCGGGGGGAAAAACATTCAGTACTTC.

This sequence joins TRBV6-5 and TRBJ2-3; D call uncertain. V shed 2 bases and J shed 2 bases, with 11 bases lying between them. The germline CDR1 and CDR2 sequences are MNHEY and SVGAGI. This CDR3 is built from 15 residues. CDR3: CASSYGRTYTDTQYF. The DNA of the CDR3 is TGTGCCAGCAGTTACGGCAGGACCTACACAGATACGCAGTATTTT.

This sequence joins TRBV10-3 and TRBJ2-3; TRBD1 is a possible D gene (6 bases). The germline V gene encodes CDR1 ENHRY and CDR2 SYGVKD. CDR3 length: 15 amino acids. V lost 0 bases, J lost 0 bases, and 7 bases lay in between. CDR3 region: CAISESDRSTDTQYF. The CDR3 DNA is TGTGCCATCAGTGAGTCGGACAGAAGCACAGATACGCAGTATTTT.

This clonotype has a handful of counts. The chain links TRBV12-3 or TRBV12-4 to TRBJ1-2; weak D call: TRBD1 (6 bases). There are 13 residues in the CDR3. V was cut by 6 bases and J by 6 bases, with 14 bases left in between. The CDR3 is CASRWTDKHGYTF. In DNA form, the CDR3 reads TGTGCCAGCAGGTGGACAGATAAACATGGCTACACCTTC.

The rearrangement uses TRBV11-1 and TRBJ2-6; D may match TRBD1 or TRBD2 (5 bases each). The germline V gene has CDR1 SGHAT and CDR2 FQDESV (reference sequence). The CDR3 loop spans 18 amino acids. V lost 5 bases and J 1 base, leaving 18 bases between the germline ends. CDR3 in amino acids: CASSEPRGRRSGANVLTF. The CDR3 region has the DNA TGTGCCAGCAGCGAGCCGAGGGGAAGAAGGTCTGGGGCCAACGTCCTGACTTTC.

This clonotype was recorded at least ten times. J is TRBJ2-1 and V is TRBV20-1; TRBD2 agrees at 7 bases. Germline V gene lookup returns CDR1 DFQATT and CDR2 SNEGSKA (reference sequence). The CDR3 runs 15 residues. The trim removed 4 bases at V and 2 bases at J, leaving 8 bases unmatched. CDR3 loop: CSAKALAVTYNEQFF. The CDR3 DNA sequence: TGCAGTGCTAAGGCCCTAGCGGTGACCTACAATGAGCAGTTCTTC.

This rearrangement joins TRBV29-1 to TRBJ2-1, with 8 bases identical to TRBD2. The CDR3 is 14 residues long. J gave up 6 bases and V 3 bases, and 7 bases lay outside the gene matches. Per the germline V gene, CDR1 is SQVTM and CDR2 is ANQGSEA. The CDR3 here is CSVDLRGGPNEQFF. The CDR3 region has the DNA TGCAGCGTTGACCTCCGGGGGGGCCCCAATGAGCAGTTCTTC.

The chain is built from TRBV6-5 and TRBJ2-1, with no clear D. This CDR3 is 9 amino acids long. The germline gives CDR1 MNHEY, CDR2 SVGAGI. The V end lost 2 bases, the J end lost 10 bases, and 0 bases lay between the germline ends. This CDR3 is CASSYEQFF. CDR3 DNA: TGTGCCAGCAGTTACGAGCAGTTCTTC.

This clonotype was detected a few times. The chain recombines TRBV5-1 with TRBJ2-3; D possibly matches TRBD1 or TRBD2 (5 bases each). CDR3 size: 15 residues. Germline CDR1 is SGHRS and CDR2 is YFSETQ. The V end lost 0 bases, the J end lost 1 base, and 9 bases lay between the germline ends. The CDR3 protein is CASSLAGPRTDTQYF. The CDR3 region has the DNA TGCGCCAGCAGCTTGGCGGGACCACGCACAGATACGCAGTATTTT.

This clonotype was seen only a few times. V is TRBV6-5 and J is TRBJ2-7, with 7 bases that match TRBD1. After removal of 3 bases from V and 3 bases from J, the junction contained 17 bases not matched to a gene. The CDR3 length is 18 residues. The germline V gene encodes CDR1 MNHEY and CDR2 SVGAGI. CDR3 sequence reads: CASSYTPRQGSNRYEQYF. The CDR3 region has the DNA TGTGCCAGCAGTTATACCCCCCGACAGGGATCGAACCGCTACGAGCAGTACTTC.

This clonotype has just a few counts. The V gene is TRBV14, the J gene TRBJ2-3; 9 bases line up with TRBD2. The junction had 6 bases not matched to a gene; V was cut back by 3 bases and J by 2 bases. The CDR3 runs to 16 residues. Per the germline V gene, CDR1 is SGHDN and CDR2 is FVKESK. The CDR3 loop is CASSHLAGDVTDTQYF. CDR3 in DNA: TGTGCCAGCAGCCACTTAGCGGGGGACGTCACAGATACGCAGTATTTT.

A word on this clonotype: The junction shows a germline mismatch at one end, possibly a read error. J is TRBJ2-7 and V is TRBV29-1; 8 nucleotides agree with TRBD1. The CDR3 sequence is 14 residues long. Germline V gene sequence: CDR1 SQVTM, CDR2 ANQGSEA. The CDR3 DNA follows: TGCAGCGTGGAAGGGACAGGTAGATCCTACGAGCAGTACTTC. It translates to CSVEGTGRSYEQYF.

The chain has TRBV27 and TRBJ2-7; either TRBD1 or TRBD2 may fit D (5 bases each). The CDR3 is 14 amino acids. With 5 bases removed from V and 2 bases from J, the gap between germline ends came to 13 bases. From germline, CDR1 is MNHEY and CDR2 SMNVEV (reference sequence). CDR3 loop: CASSPGPATYEQYF. CDR3 in DNA: TGTGCCAGCAGTCCGGGACCCGCGACCTACGAGCAGTACTTC.

Notes on this clonotype: Given a much more abundant clone one base away, this may be a read error. V gene TRBV9 combines with J gene TRBJ1-6, with 9 bases matching TRBD1. Unmatched junction bases numbered 8, after V lost 4 bases and J lost 9 bases. The CDR3 length is 15 residues. Germline CDR1 is SGDLS and CDR2 is YYNGEE. This CDR3 reads CASSLHGTGLSPLHF. CDR3 bases: TGTGCCAGCAGCCTCCACGGGACAGGGCTTTCACCCCTCCACTTT.

This chain uses TRBV5-6 with TRBJ1-1; no firm D call. The CDR3 length is 13 residues. Germline lookup yields CDR1 SGHDT and CDR2 YYEEEE. V shed 4 bases and J shed 4 bases, with 11 bases lying between them. CDR3 sequence (DNA): TGTGCCAGCAGCGACCGGTCGGGCACTGAAGCTTTCTTT. It codes for CASSDRSGTEAFF.

CDR3 DNA sequence: TGTGCCAGCAGAAGCAGGGTACCTGGGGCCAACGTCCTGACTTTC. Translation gives CASRSRVPGANVLTF. The gene calls are TRBV12-3 or TRBV12-4 and TRBJ2-6; possibly TRBD1 for D (5 bases). The CDR3 loop spans 15 amino acids. Trimming stripped 6 bases from V and 2 bases from J, with 11 bases between.

In its sample, this clonotype was seen a few times. V and J are TRBV10-3 and TRBJ2-5, with no clear D. Germline CDR1 ENHRY, CDR2 SYGVKD. The CDR3 consists of 13 residues. The germline V and J ends were trimmed by 3 bases and 5 bases, with 10 bases remaining between them. CDR3 in DNA: TGTGCCATCAGTGATGCCAGAAGGGAGACCCAGTACTTC. Protein sequence: CAISDARRETQYF.

Comments on this clonotype: One end of the junction fails to match germline, which may point to a read error. The CDR3 bases are TGTGCTAGCAGCTCGGACCCACGGGGCACCGGGGAGCTGTTTTTT. This codes for CASSSDPRGTGELFF. V gene TRBV7-7 combines with J gene TRBJ2-2; D possibly corresponds to TRBD2 (5 bases). The length of the CDR3 is 15 residues. CDR1 is SSHAT and CDR2 is FNYEAQ in the germline V gene (reference sequence).